One sample yielded the 32 T cell receptor beta chains listed below, sequenced in a study of early T cells in non-severe SARS-CoV-2 infection. Each CDR3 protein gets one entry after TCRdb re-called the 5' RACE reads with MiXCR. Of over 85,000 distinct CDR3 sequences detected, approximately 14% appear once; the ten largest clones hold over 5%. Sequenced material: whole blood. The receptors here all came from an adult who was a healthcare worker with PCR-confirmed SARS-CoV-2 infection or an uninfected control (not recorded which).

This chain joins TRBV28 and TRBJ2-2; weak D call: TRBD2 (5 bases). CDR3 length: 14 amino acids. V lost 6 bases, J lost 3 bases, and 11 bases lay in between. CDR1 MDHEN and CDR2 SYDVKM come from the germline V gene. CDR3 amino acids: CASSITGDTGELFF. CDR3 coding DNA: TGTGCCAGCAGCATTACCGGGGACACCGGGGAGCTGTTTTTT.

This clonotype has a handful of counts. The gene calls are TRBV28 and TRBJ1-5; D is uncertain. The CDR3 extends over 13 amino acids. Deletions cut 4 bases from V and 5 bases from J, with 9 bases between. In germline, CDR1 is MDHEN, CDR2 SYDVKM. The CDR3 region has the DNA TGTGCCAGCAGTTCCCTCACGTATCAGCCCCAGCATTTT. It is translated as CASSSLTYQPQHF.

This clonotype was seen a handful of times. V usage is TRBV28 and J usage is TRBJ2-1, with 7 bases aligning to TRBD2. CDR1 and CDR2 from the germline V gene are MDHEN and SYDVKM. This CDR3 is 12 amino acids long. V lost 6 bases to trimming and J lost 7 bases; unmatched junction nucleotides: 3. DNA of the CDR3: TGTGCCAGCAGACGGCGGGAGAATGAGCAGTTCTTC. Its protein product is CASRRRENEQFF.

This clonotype came up many times. The rearrangement uses TRBV15 and TRBJ2-3, with D possibly TRBD1 on 5 matching bases. V was trimmed by 0 bases and J by 6 bases, leaving 10 bases between them. This CDR3 contains 14 residues. Germline V CDR1 and CDR2: LNHNV, YYDKDF (reference sequence). CDR3 sequence (DNA): TGTGCCACCAGCAGAGACAGGGAAGCCGATACGCAGTATTTT. This sequence encodes CATSRDREADTQYF.

This clonotype occurred many times. The chain employs TRBV7-6 and TRBJ2-7; TRBD2 aligns across 8 bases. The germline V gene has CDR1 SGHVS and CDR2 FNYEAQ. With 1 base clipped from V and 4 bases from J, the junction kept 12 bases outside the gene matches. This CDR3 is 17 amino acids long. CDR3 coding DNA: TGTGCCAGCAGCTTAGTCCAACCAACTAGCGGAATTTACGAGCAGTACTTC. This translates into CASSLVQPTSGIYEQYF.

This clonotype has at least ten counts. This chain links TRBV7-6 with TRBJ2-3; 7 bases match TRBD1. V lost 5 bases, J lost 2 bases, and 4 bases stayed unmatched. This CDR3 has 14 amino acids. The germline V gene encodes CDR1 SGHVS and CDR2 FNYEAQ. CDR3 in amino acids: CASSRGQSTDTQYF. The CDR3 DNA sequence: TGTGCCAGCAGCCGGGGACAGTCCACAGATACGCAGTATTTT.

This chain joins TRBV5-1 and TRBJ2-1, with D perhaps matching TRBD2 (5 bases). Germline V gene lookup returns CDR1 SGHRS and CDR2 YFSETQ. This CDR3 is built from 14 residues. Trimming left V 0 bases short and J 9 bases short, with 13 bases between. The CDR3 bases are TGCGCCAGCAGCTTGGCGACTAAATTCTCTGAGCAGTTCTTC. It specifies CASSLATKFSEQFF.

The rearrangement uses TRBV11-2 and TRBJ1-2; 9 bases fit TRBD1. Germline V gene lookup returns CDR1 SGHAT and CDR2 FQNNGV. Germline trimming cut 8 bases from V and 8 bases from J; bases unmatched to any gene: 18. This CDR3 contains 16 residues. CDR3 region: CASRAAGQGLSGGYTF. The CDR3 nucleotides read TGTGCCAGCCGCGCTGCGGGACAGGGCCTTTCAGGAGGCTACACCTTC.

In this sample, this clonotype turned up many times. The chain has TRBV4-1 and TRBJ2-1, with TRBD2 matching over 14 bases. Trimming took 0 bases from V and 11 from J; bases not matched to a gene: 3. Looked up from germline, CDR1 is MGHRA and CDR2 is YSYEKL. The CDR3 is made up of 15 amino acids. The CDR3 region is CASSQDGTSGSKQFF. CDR3 coding DNA: TGCGCCAGCAGCCAAGACGGGACTAGCGGGAGTAAGCAGTTCTTC.

There are many counts of this clonotype. The chain carries TRBV2 and TRBJ2-1; D unresolved. The CDR3 is made up of 11 amino acids. The V gene lost 4 bases and the J gene lost 6 bases, with 4 bases spanning the gap. Germline V gene sequence: CDR1 SNHLY, CDR2 FYNNEI. CDR3 sequence reads: CASSVGNEQFF. CDR3 sequence (DNA): TGTGCCAGCAGTGTGGGCAATGAGCAGTTCTTC.

This clonotype was detected ten times or more. The J gene is TRBJ2-1, the V gene TRBV6-1; D is unclear. The CDR3 is made up of 13 amino acids. V lost 7 bases and J lost 6, with 13 bases in between. From germline, CDR1 is MNHNS and CDR2 SASEGT. Here the CDR3 reads CASTRDGPNEQFF. The CDR3 DNA sequence: TGTGCCAGCACTAGAGACGGTCCCAATGAGCAGTTCTTC.

The chain recombines TRBV20-1 with TRBJ2-7; 13 nucleotides line up with TRBD2. Germline-derived CDR1 and CDR2 are DFQATT and SNEGSKA (reference sequence). V lost 7 bases to trimming and J lost 5 bases; unmatched junction nucleotides: 14. The CDR3 spans 16 residues. CDR3 DNA sequence: TGCAGTGTCCCCCTCACCGGGACTAGCGGGACAAACGAGCAGTACTTC. Translated: CSVPLTGTSGTNEQYF.

This clonotype turned up a few times. The chain carries TRBV3-1 and TRBJ2-7; 7 bases match TRBD2. Germline V gene sequence: CDR1 LGHDT, CDR2 YNNKEL (reference sequence). The trim removed 4 bases at V and 1 base at J, leaving 7 bases unmatched. This CDR3 is 15 amino acids long. CDR3 region: CASSPVVGGSYEQYF. The CDR3 coding sequence is TGTGCCAGCAGCCCCGTCGTGGGGGGGTCCTACGAGCAGTACTTC.

The chain carries TRBV20-1 and TRBJ2-1; no firm D call. V dropped 5 bases and J dropped 1 base, with 15 bases sitting between them. Germline V lookup: CDR1 DFQATT, CDR2 SNEGSKA (reference sequence). The CDR3 sequence is 15 residues long. This CDR3 reads CSAPRPRVSYNEQFF. The CDR3 DNA sequence: TGCAGTGCTCCCAGGCCTAGGGTATCCTACAATGAGCAGTTCTTC.

The J gene is TRBJ1-5, the V gene TRBV28; 8 nucleotides agree with TRBD1. Trimming took 6 bases from V and 7 from J; bases not matched to a gene: 8. The CDR3 runs to 14 residues. Per the germline V gene, CDR1 is MDHEN and CDR2 is SYDVKM. The CDR3: CASRLGQGRQPQHF. CDR3 in DNA: TGTGCCAGCAGACTTGGACAGGGAAGGCAGCCCCAGCATTTT.

This clonotype was picked up one time. A much bigger clone sits one base away, suggesting this may be a read error. In nucleotides, the CDR3 is TGCGCCAGCCGCCCCGGGACTAGCGGGCCCCCAGTGGGGGAGCTGTTTTTT. This translates into CASRPGTSGPPVGELFF. The rearrangement uses TRBV5-1 and TRBJ2-2; 12 positions agree with TRBD2. The germline gives CDR1 SGHRS, CDR2 YFSETQ. CDR3 length: 17 residues. V gave up 7 bases and J gave up 8 bases; unmatched junction bases: 15.

This clonotype was seen at least ten times. This chain links TRBV7-2 with TRBJ1-2; D possibly corresponds to TRBD1 (6 bases). V gave up 2 bases and J gave up 4 bases, with 17 bases separating them. The CDR3 loop spans 16 amino acids. CDR1 and CDR2 (germline): SGHTA, FQGNSA. The CDR3 nucleotides are TGTGCCAGCAGCTTAACGGGAAGGGCAGGGGTCTATGGCTACACCTTC. This encodes CASSLTGRAGVYGYTF. The full variable domain, in which reference TRBV7-2 and TRBJ1-2 provide the parts outside the CDR3, is GAGVSQSPSNKVTEKGKDVELRCDPISGHTALYWYRQSLGQGLEFLIYFQGNSAPDKSGLPSDRFSAERTGGSVSTLTIQRTQQEDSAVYLCASSLTGRAGVYGYTFGSGTRLTVV.

This clonotype has ten or more counts. The rearrangement joins TRBV4-3 to TRBJ2-1; TRBD2 aligns across 9 bases. The CDR3 is 16 amino acids. V gave up 0 bases and J gave up 2 bases; unmatched junction bases: 2. CDR1 is LGHNA and CDR2 is YSLEER in the germline V gene. The CDR3 DNA sequence: TGCGCCAGCAGCCAAGATCCTAGCGGGGCCTACAATGAGCAGTTCTTC. It is translated as CASSQDPSGAYNEQFF.

This clonotype was seen a handful of times. V usage is TRBV4-3 and J usage is TRBJ2-3; D is ambiguous. The V gene's germline CDR1 is LGHNA and CDR2 YSLEER. V was shortened by 2 bases and J by 7 bases, with 10 bases between the two germline ends. The CDR3 length is 13 residues. CDR3 nucleotide sequence: TGCGCCAGCAGCCAAACTCACCAAAATACGCAGTATTTT. This encodes CASSQTHQNTQYF.

Many counts were recorded for this clonotype. The V call is TRBV9, the J call TRBJ2-1; no firm D call. Trimming stripped 0 bases from V and 2 bases from J, with 9 bases between. The CDR3 spans 15 residues. CDR1 is SGDLS and CDR2 is YYNGEE in the germline V gene. CDR3 sequence reads: CASSVVATTYNEQFF. The CDR3 nucleotides are TGTGCCAGCAGCGTAGTTGCGACAACCTACAATGAGCAGTTCTTC.

This clonotype turned up a few times. CDR3 in DNA: TGTGCCAGCAGGGACTCCGGGACTAGCGATGAGCAGTTCTTC. Protein sequence: CASRDSGTSDEQFF. This rearrangement joins TRBV6-1 to TRBJ2-1; 10 bases line up with TRBD2. Germline loops: CDR1 MNHNS, CDR2 SASEGT. The CDR3 spans 14 residues. The V segment lost 6 bases and the J segment 8 bases; nucleotides outside the gene matches: 7.

Many counts were recorded for this clonotype. V gene TRBV7-2 combines with J gene TRBJ2-3, with unresolved D. V lost 0 bases and J 2 bases, leaving 9 bases between the germline ends. The CDR3 is made up of 15 amino acids. The germline gives CDR1 SGHTA, CDR2 FQGNSA. CDR3 coding DNA: TGTGCCAGCAGCTTAGCGCTTGCCATCACAGATACGCAGTATTTT. It specifies CASSLALAITDTQYF.

This chain links TRBV20-1 with TRBJ2-3, with 10 bases matching TRBD2. Germline CDR1 and CDR2: DFQATT and SNEGSKA (reference sequence). J was trimmed by 3 bases and V by 4 bases; bases with no gene match: 10. There are 16 residues in the CDR3. CDR3 amino acids: CSANPQREGYTDTQYF. In nucleotides, the CDR3 is TGCAGTGCTAACCCACAGCGGGAGGGATATACAGATACGCAGTATTTT.

The chain recombines TRBV7-2 with TRBJ2-2; either TRBD1 or TRBD2 may supply D (6 bases each). Germline values: CDR1 SGHTA, CDR2 FQGNSA. This CDR3 is built from 15 residues. Between the trimmed V and J ends, which lost 5 bases and 5 bases, there was a span of 15 bases. CDR3 coding DNA: TGTGCCAGCAGCCCCATGGGGGCGGGGACCGGGGAGCTGTTTTTT. Its translation is CASSPMGAGTGELFF.

This clonotype was counted ten times or more. The V call is TRBV6-5, the J call TRBJ1-2; 8 bases line up with TRBD1. CDR3 size: 13 residues. The J segment lost 3 bases and the V segment lost 6 bases, leaving 3 bases of the junction unmatched. The germline V gene has CDR1 MNHEY and CDR2 SVGAGI. The CDR3 is CASRQGADYGYTF. The CDR3 bases are TGTGCCAGCAGGCAGGGGGCGGACTATGGCTACACCTTC.

This clonotype was detected a few times. The CDR3: CASSYSGGRGEQFF. The CDR3 nucleotides read TGTGCCAGCAGTTACTCGGGGGGCCGCGGTGAGCAGTTCTTC. The chain combines TRBV6-5 with TRBJ2-1, with D perhaps matching TRBD1 or TRBD2 (6 bases each). Trimming removed 0 bases at V and 9 bases at J, with 12 bases between. Germline V CDR1 and CDR2: MNHEY, SVGAGI. This CDR3 is 14 amino acids long.

This clonotype has more than one count but fewer than ten. V usage is TRBV4-3 and J usage is TRBJ2-7; D gene ambiguous. The CDR3 contains 17 residues. Trimming removed 1 base from V and 5 bases from J, with 21 bases in between. The germline V gene encodes CDR1 LGHNA and CDR2 YSLEER. The CDR3 spells CASSQAPEPRLNHEQYF. The CDR3, as DNA: TGCGCCAGCAGCCAAGCCCCAGAGCCCAGGTTGAACCACGAGCAGTACTTC.

This chain links TRBV12-3 or TRBV12-4 with TRBJ2-5; no clear D. This CDR3 spans 13 amino acids. Trimming removed 5 bases from V and 4 bases from J, with 11 bases in between. In DNA, the CDR3 is TGTGCCAGCAGTCCCGCACCCGGAGAGACCCAGTACTTC. Amino acid sequence: CASSPAPGETQYF.

In regard to this clonotype: A much larger clone differs from this one at a single base, so this may be a read error. The rearrangement links TRBV7-8 to TRBJ2-5, with 7 bases that match TRBD2. V gave up 5 bases and J gave up 5 bases; unmatched junction bases: 14. The CDR3 sequence is 16 residues long. Germline CDR1 reads SGHVS; CDR2 reads FQNEAQ. CDR3 coding DNA: TGTGCCAGCAGCCTCACTAGCGAGAGGGCCGGCGAGACCCAGTACTTC. Protein product: CASSLTSERAGETQYF.

The chain joins TRBV18 to TRBJ2-7; TRBD2 matches at 7 bases. Trimming took 5 bases from V and 0 from J; bases not matched to a gene: 7. Germline V CDR1 and CDR2: KGHSH, LQKENI. The CDR3 is made up of 15 amino acids. This chain's CDR3 is CASSWDGGSSYEQYF. The CDR3 DNA is TGTGCCAGCTCATGGGATGGCGGGAGCTCCTACGAGCAGTACTTC. Filled out from reference TRBV18 and TRBJ2-7, the complete variable domain reads NAGVMQNPRHLVRRRGQEARLRCSPMKGHSHVYWYRQLPEEGLKFMVYLQKENIIDESGMPKERFSAEFPKEGPSILRIQQVVRGDSAAYFCASSWDGGSSYEQYFGPGTRLTVT.

This clonotype was counted only a few times. The V and J genes are TRBV27 and TRBJ2-5, with D perhaps matching TRBD2 (5 bases). The CDR3 is made up of 14 amino acids. The V gene lost 3 bases and the J gene lost 2 bases, with 10 bases spanning the gap. Germline V gene data show CDR1 as MNHEY and CDR2 as SMNVEV (reference sequence). CDR3 region: CASSLMGVQETQYF. CDR3 coding DNA: TGTGCCAGCAGTTTGATGGGAGTACAAGAGACCCAGTACTTC.

The V gene is TRBV20-1, the J gene TRBJ1-1; 8 nucleotides agree with TRBD1. Germline CDR1 and CDR2: DFQATT and SNEGSKA (reference sequence). Trimming at V came to 1 base and at J to 1 base, leaving 2 bases not matched to a gene. The CDR3 length is 14 residues. The CDR3 DNA follows: TGCAGTGCTAGAGCGGGGACAGGGAACACTGAAGCTTTCTTT. Protein: CSARAGTGNTEAFF.